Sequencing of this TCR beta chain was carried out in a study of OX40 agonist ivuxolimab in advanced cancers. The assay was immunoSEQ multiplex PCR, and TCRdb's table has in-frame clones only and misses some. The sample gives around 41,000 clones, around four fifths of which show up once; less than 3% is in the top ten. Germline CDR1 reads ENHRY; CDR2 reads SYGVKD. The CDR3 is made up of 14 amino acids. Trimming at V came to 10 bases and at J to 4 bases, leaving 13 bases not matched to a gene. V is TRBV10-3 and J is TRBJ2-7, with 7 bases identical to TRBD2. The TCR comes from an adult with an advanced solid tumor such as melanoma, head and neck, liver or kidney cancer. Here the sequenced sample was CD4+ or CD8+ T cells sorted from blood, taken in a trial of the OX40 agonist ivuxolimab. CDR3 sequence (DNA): TGTGCCACCTCGGCATCTAGCGGAACTTACGAGCAGTACTTC. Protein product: CATSASSGTYEQYF.